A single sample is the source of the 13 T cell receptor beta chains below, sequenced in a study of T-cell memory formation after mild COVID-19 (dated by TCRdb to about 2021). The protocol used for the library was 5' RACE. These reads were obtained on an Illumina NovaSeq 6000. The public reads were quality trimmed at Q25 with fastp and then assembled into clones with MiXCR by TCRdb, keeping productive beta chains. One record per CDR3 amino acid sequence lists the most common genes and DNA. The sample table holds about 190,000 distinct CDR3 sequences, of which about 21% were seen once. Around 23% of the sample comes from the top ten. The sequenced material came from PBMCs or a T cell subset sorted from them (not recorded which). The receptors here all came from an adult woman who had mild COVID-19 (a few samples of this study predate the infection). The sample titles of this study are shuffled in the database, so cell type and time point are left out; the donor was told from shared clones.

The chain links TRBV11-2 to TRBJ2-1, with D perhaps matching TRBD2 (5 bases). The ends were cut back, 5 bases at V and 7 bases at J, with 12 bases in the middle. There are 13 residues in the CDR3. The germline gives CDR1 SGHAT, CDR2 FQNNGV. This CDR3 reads CASSADLGNEQFF. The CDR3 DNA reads TGTGCCAGCAGCGCGGACTTGGGAAATGAGCAGTTCTTC.

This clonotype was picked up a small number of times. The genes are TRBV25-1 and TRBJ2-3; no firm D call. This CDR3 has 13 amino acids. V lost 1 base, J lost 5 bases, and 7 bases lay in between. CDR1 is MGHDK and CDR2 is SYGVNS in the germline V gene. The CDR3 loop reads CASSEWVGDTQYF. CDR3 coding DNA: TGTGCCAGCAGTGAATGGGTGGGAGATACGCAGTATTTT.

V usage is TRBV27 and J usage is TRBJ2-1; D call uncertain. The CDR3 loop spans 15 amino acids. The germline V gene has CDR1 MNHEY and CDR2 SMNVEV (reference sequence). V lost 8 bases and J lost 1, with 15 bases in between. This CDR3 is CASAPTEPSYNEQFF. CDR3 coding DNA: TGTGCCAGCGCTCCTACTGAGCCTTCCTACAATGAGCAGTTCTTC.

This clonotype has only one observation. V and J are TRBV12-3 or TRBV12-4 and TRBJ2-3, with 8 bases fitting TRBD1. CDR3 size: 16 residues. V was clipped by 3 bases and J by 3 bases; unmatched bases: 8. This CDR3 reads CASSLIQGGQTDTQYF. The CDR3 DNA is TGTGCCAGCAGTTTGATACAGGGGGGACAAACAGATACGCAGTATTTT.

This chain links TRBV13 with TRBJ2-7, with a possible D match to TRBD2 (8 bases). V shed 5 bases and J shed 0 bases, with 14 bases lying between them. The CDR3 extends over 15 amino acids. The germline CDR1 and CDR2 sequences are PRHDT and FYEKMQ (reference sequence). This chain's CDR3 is CASSRAGDSSYEQYF. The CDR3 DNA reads TGTGCCAGCAGCCGAGCGGGGGACAGCTCCTACGAGCAGTACTTC.

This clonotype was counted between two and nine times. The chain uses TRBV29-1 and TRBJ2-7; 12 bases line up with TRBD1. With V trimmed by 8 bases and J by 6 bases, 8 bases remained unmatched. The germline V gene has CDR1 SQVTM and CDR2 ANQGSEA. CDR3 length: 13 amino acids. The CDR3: CSYLPGQGAEQYF. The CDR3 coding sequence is TGCAGCTATCTACCGGGACAGGGGGCCGAGCAGTACTTC.

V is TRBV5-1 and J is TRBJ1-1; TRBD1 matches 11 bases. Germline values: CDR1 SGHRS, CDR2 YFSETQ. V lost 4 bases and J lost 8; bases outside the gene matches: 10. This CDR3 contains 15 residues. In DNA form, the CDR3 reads TGCGCCAGCAGCAATGGACAGGGGGCTTCGGGCGAAGCTTTCTTT. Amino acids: CASSNGQGASGEAFF.

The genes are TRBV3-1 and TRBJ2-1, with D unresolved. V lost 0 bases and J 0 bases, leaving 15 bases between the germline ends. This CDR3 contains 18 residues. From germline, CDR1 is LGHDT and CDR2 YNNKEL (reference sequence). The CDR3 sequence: CASSQEWEQMSSYNEQFF. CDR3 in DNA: TGTGCCAGCAGCCAAGAATGGGAACAGATGAGCTCCTACAATGAGCAGTTCTTC.

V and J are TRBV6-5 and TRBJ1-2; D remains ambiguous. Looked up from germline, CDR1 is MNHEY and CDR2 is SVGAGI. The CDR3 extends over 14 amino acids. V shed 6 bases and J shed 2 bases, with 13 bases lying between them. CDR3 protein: CASSPAYRNYGYTF. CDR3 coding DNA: TGTGCCAGCAGCCCCGCCTATCGAAACTATGGCTACACCTTC.

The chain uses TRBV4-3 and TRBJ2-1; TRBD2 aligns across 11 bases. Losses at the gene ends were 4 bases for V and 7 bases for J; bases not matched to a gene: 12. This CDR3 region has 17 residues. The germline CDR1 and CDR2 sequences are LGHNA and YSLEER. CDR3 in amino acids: CASSPDLGTSGRNEQFF. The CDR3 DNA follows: TGCGCCAGCAGCCCAGATCTAGGAACTAGCGGGAGAAATGAGCAGTTCTTC.

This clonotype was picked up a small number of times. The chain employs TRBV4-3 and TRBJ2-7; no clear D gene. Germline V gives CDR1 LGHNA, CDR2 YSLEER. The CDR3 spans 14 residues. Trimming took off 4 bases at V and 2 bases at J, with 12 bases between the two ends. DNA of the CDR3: TGCGCCAGCAGCCCGACGGGTGCCCCCTACGAGCAGTACTTC. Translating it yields CASSPTGAPYEQYF.

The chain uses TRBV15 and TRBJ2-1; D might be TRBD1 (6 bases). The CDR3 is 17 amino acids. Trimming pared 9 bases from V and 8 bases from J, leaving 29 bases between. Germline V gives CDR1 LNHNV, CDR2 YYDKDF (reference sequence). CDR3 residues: CATSKPPATGPRDEQFF. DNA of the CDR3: TGTGCCACGTCCAAGCCTCCGGCGACAGGCCCGAGGGATGAGCAGTTCTTC.

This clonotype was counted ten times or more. In DNA form, the CDR3 reads TGTGCCAGCAGCCAGGGACAGTACACCGGGGAGCTGTTTTTT. Protein sequence: CASSQGQYTGELFF. This chain links TRBV7-9 with TRBJ2-2; 7 bases fit TRBD1. Trimming cost V 5 bases and J 3 bases; bases outside gene matches: 3. Germline CDR1 is SEHNR and CDR2 is FQNEAQ (reference sequence). The CDR3 consists of 14 residues.